The sequence of this TCR beta chain was determined in a study of blood T cell repertoires in COVID-19. About the research overall: The samples span acute and convalescent COVID-19 from the United States, Italy and Spain.

The CDR3 sequence is 13 residues long. The V end lost 3 bases, the J end lost 4 bases, and 9 bases lay between the germline ends. The V gene's germline CDR1 is LGHDT and CDR2 YNNKEL (reference sequence). How the authors handled the data: Reference gene primer amplification gave nucleated cell count estimates. The data were produced by immunoSEQ multiplex PCR, yet TCRdb's version contains in-frame clones alone and is incomplete. V and J calls and clone size are given by that table; D and trimming were obtained from the DNA. The repertoire holds fewer than 65,000 clones, with 86% as singletons. Sequenced input: peripheral blood. The clonotype originates from a man aged 60 to 69 with acute or convalescent COVID-19. The chain is built from TRBV3-1 (or the pseudogene TRBV3-2) and TRBJ1-1, with a tentative D call TRBD1 (5 bases). CDR3 in DNA: TGTGCCAGCAGCCATCTAGGGGTCACTGAAGCTTTCTTT. Translating it yields CASSHLGVTEAFF.